This TCR beta chain emerged from a study of blood T cells in healthy people across ages. To note about this clonotype: Its antigen is unknown. One end of the junction varies from germline; a read error may be responsible.

The germline V gene encodes CDR1 LGHNA and CDR2 YSLEER. This CDR3 is 16 amino acids long. Study findings and constraints: Across the age range, TCR beta diversity per million T cells fell in a roughly linear way.

The authors ran a second PCR of roughly 6 to 12 cycles using a sample-barcoded 5' primer and a J-beta primer mix. TCRdb re-called the 5' RACE reads through MiXCR, storing one row per CDR3 protein. The sample lists roughly 2 million distinct CDR3 sequences, about 50% occurring once. V is TRBV4-3 and J is TRBJ2-1; 7 bases are a match to TRBD1. Sample: blood. The TCR sequence derives from a middle-aged woman in good health. CDR3 in amino acids: CAGSQVITGALFEQFF. Written as DNA, the CDR3 is TGCGCCGGCAGCCAAGTAATTACAGGGGCTCTTTTTGAGCAGTTCTTC.